This T cell receptor beta chain emerged from a study of human T cells and chemical hapten exposure. Study at large: It was small differences in pooled library volume that mainly caused per-sample TCR yields to vary. Study-level results: Expanded TCR counts at PT1 went up together with patch test score, a positive correlation. Sensitizing to DPC left TCRs with a frequency above 1 in 1000 unaltered.

This clonotype turned up a few times. Its antigen is still unknown. Time point noted: patch test 1, 2 weeks after DPC sensitization. Treatment defined: therapeutic diphenylcyclopropenone sensitization with weekly scalp DPC. TCRdb recomputed calls from the RACE reads with MiXCR, one row per CDR3 protein. The sample consists of around 120,000 distinct CDR3 sequences, 12% of them appearing once. J was trimmed by 0 bases and V by 0 bases; bases with no gene match: 10. CDR3 size: 20 residues. Germline V gene sequence: CDR1 SGHDN, CDR2 FVKESK. The chain combines TRBV14 with TRBJ2-1; 11 bases match TRBD2. This clonotype was sampled from a woman aged 45-65 years with alopecia areata. Some clones in this sample may be carry-over from other donors' samples. The specimen was whole blood, collected in connection with sensitization to the hapten diphenylcyclopropenone (DPC). CDR3 bases: TGTGCCAGCAGCCAAGATAATAGGTGGACTAGCGGGCGCTCCTACAATGAGCAGTTCTTC. Translation: CASSQDNRWTSGRSYNEQFF. The complete variable domain, with remaining parts taken from reference TRBV14 and TRBJ2-1, reads EAGVTQFPSHSVIEKGQTVTLRCDPISGHDNLYWYRRVMGKEIKFLLHFVKESKQDESGMPNNRFLAERTGGTYSTLKVQPAELEDSGVYFCASSQDNRWTSGRSYNEQFFGPGTRLTVL.